Each of the 27 T cell receptor beta chains below was sequenced from the same sample in a study of OX40 agonist ivuxolimab in advanced cancers. Sequencing was performed with immunoSEQ multiplex PCR; in TCRdb, only in-frame clones are kept and a portion is missing. The repertoire consists of around 60,000 clones, with 90% to 95% occurring once and the leading ten covering about 1.8%. The starting material was CD4+ or CD8+ T cells sorted from blood, obtained in a trial of the OX40 agonist ivuxolimab. These receptors all come from an adult with an advanced solid tumor such as melanoma, head and neck, liver or kidney cancer.

A word on this clone: Other DNA sequences of this sample code for an identical CDR3. The chain links TRBV5-8 to TRBJ2-7; D remains unclear. Germline CDR1 reads SGHTS; CDR2 reads YDEGEE. The CDR3 runs 11 residues. The germline V and J ends were trimmed by 2 bases and 2 bases, with 2 bases remaining between them. The CDR3 protein is CASSFAYEQYF. The DNA for the CDR3 is TGTGCCAGCAGCTTCGCCTACGAGCAGTACTTC.

This chain connects TRBV2 to TRBJ1-5; D call uncertain. V was trimmed by 7 bases and J by 0 bases, leaving 7 bases between them. The germline gives CDR1 SNHLY, CDR2 FYNNEI. The CDR3 length is 13 residues. CDR3 region: CASTQSSNQPQHF. CDR3 DNA: TGTGCCAGCACACAATCTAGCAATCAGCCCCAGCATTTT.

This clone was seen a few times. The chain is built from TRBV6-1 and TRBJ2-7; perhaps TRBD2 as D (5 bases). The CDR3 sequence is 14 residues long. Germline values: CDR1 MNHNS, CDR2 SASEGT. V was clipped by 8 bases and J by 0 bases, with 14 bases between them. In nucleotides, the CDR3 is TGTGCCAGCCAGCTAGCTACCAGCTCCTACGAGCAGTACTTC. Residues: CASQLATSSYEQYF.

The V and J genes are TRBV5-1 and TRBJ2-2; D is undetermined. The V and J ends lost 0 bases and 2 bases respectively, with 11 bases between them. The CDR3 spans 16 residues. Per germline, CDR1 SGHRS and CDR2 YFSETQ. In nucleotides, the CDR3 is TGCGCCAGCAGCTTGGAAGGCTCGATTAACACCGGGGAGCTGTTTTTT. Protein: CASSLEGSINTGELFF.

The rearrangement links TRBV7-9 to TRBJ2-7; 10 positions agree with TRBD2. The V and J ends lost 5 bases and 5 bases, in that order; junction bases with no gene match: 3. Germline values: CDR1 SEHNR, CDR2 FQNEAQ (reference sequence). This CDR3 is 13 amino acids long. The CDR3 coding sequence is TGTGCCAGCAGCCCTAGCGGGAGCCACGAGCAGTACTTC. This translates into CASSPSGSHEQYF.

V and J are TRBV19 and TRBJ1-4; D may be TRBD1 (6 bases). The CDR3 is 13 amino acids. Trimming cost V 6 bases and J 8 bases, with 13 bases left between them. In germline, CDR1 is LNHDA, CDR2 SQIVND (reference sequence). The CDR3 DNA sequence: TGTGCCAGTAGCCCCAGGGGATCCGAAAAACTGTTTTTT. Translated: CASSPRGSEKLFF.

This clone was recorded only once. The chain has TRBV7-8 and TRBJ2-1; unclear D gene. CDR3 length equals 14 residues. Germline V lookup: CDR1 SGHVS, CDR2 FQNEAQ. V was pared by 2 bases and J by 5 bases, with 10 bases between. In DNA, the CDR3 is TGTGCCAGCAGCTTACAGGCAGCTAACAATGAGCAGTTCTTC. Encoded protein: CASSLQAANNEQFF.

The chain carries TRBV18 and TRBJ1-3; 8 positions match TRBD1. With V trimmed by 1 base and J by 2 bases, 4 bases remained unmatched. From germline, CDR1 is KGHSH and CDR2 LQKENI. This CDR3 is built from 16 residues. This CDR3 is CASSPQQGVPGNTIYF. The CDR3 DNA sequence: TGTGCCAGCTCACCACAACAGGGGGTCCCTGGAAACACCATATATTTT.

The chain joins TRBV7-9 to TRBJ2-5, with 7 bases that match TRBD2. Germline CDR1 reads SEHNR; CDR2 reads FQNEAQ (reference sequence). The CDR3 spans 14 residues. The V and J ends lost 1 base and 2 bases, in that order; junction bases with no gene match: 1. CDR3 nucleotides: TGTGCCAGCAGCTTAGGGGGGGGTCAAGAGACCCAGTACTTC. Amino acid sequence: CASSLGGGQETQYF.

The rearrangement joins TRBV2 to TRBJ1-5; a weak D match, TRBD1 (5 bases). This CDR3 is built from 12 residues. With 6 bases removed from V and 6 bases from J, the gap between germline ends came to 9 bases. CDR1 and CDR2 from the germline V gene are SNHLY and FYNNEI. The CDR3 loop is CASRVTGQPQHF. As DNA, the CDR3 is TGTGCCAGCAGGGTCACAGGTCAGCCCCAGCATTTT.

The rearrangement uses TRBV11-1 and TRBJ1-6; possible D gene TRBD1, 6 bases. The ends were cut back, 5 bases at V and 7 bases at J, with 12 bases in the middle. The germline CDR1 and CDR2 sequences are SGHAT and FQDESV (reference sequence). This CDR3 spans 14 amino acids. The CDR3 here is CASSQQGGNSPLHF. For the CDR3, the DNA is TGTGCCAGCAGCCAACAGGGTGGAAATTCACCCCTCCACTTT.

This chain links TRBV5-1 with TRBJ2-7; 12 nucleotides align to TRBD1. With 7 bases clipped from V and 6 bases from J, the junction kept 11 bases outside the gene matches. Per the germline V gene, CDR1 is SGHRS and CDR2 is YFSETQ. The CDR3 extends over 15 amino acids. CDR3 sequence reads: CASSPLGTGGVEQYF. CDR3 coding DNA: TGCGCCAGCTCTCCTCTAGGGACAGGGGGCGTCGAGCAGTACTTC.

This chain joins TRBV11-2 and TRBJ2-5; D gene ambiguous. V lost 1 base, J lost 5 bases, and 11 bases lay in between. The CDR3 contains 14 residues. CDR1 is SGHAT, CDR2 FQNNGV, per germline. This CDR3 reads CASSLAGFGETQYF. CDR3 DNA sequence: TGTGCCAGCAGCTTAGCCGGGTTTGGGGAGACCCAGTACTTC.

The V gene is TRBV7-2, the J gene TRBJ1-3; 10 bases are shared with TRBD1. The CDR3 contains 16 residues. Trimming took 1 base from V and 4 from J; bases not matched to a gene: 4. Looked up from germline, CDR1 is SGHTA and CDR2 is FQGNSA. CDR3 in DNA: TGTGCCAGCAGCTTAGTGGGACAGGGGACGGGAAACACCATATATTTT. This encodes CASSLVGQGTGNTIYF.

This rearrangement joins TRBV11-2 to TRBJ1-3, with 7 bases fitting TRBD1. J lost 7 bases, V lost 5 bases, and 8 bases had no gene match. The CDR3 consists of 14 residues. Germline values: CDR1 SGHAT, CDR2 FQNNGV. The CDR3 nucleotides read TGTGCCAGCAGCGTCATGACAGGGTTCAACACCATATATTTT. As protein: CASSVMTGFNTIYF.

The genes are TRBV5-4 and TRBJ2-5, with 9 bases fitting TRBD2. Germline CDR1 reads SGHNT; CDR2 reads YYREEE (reference sequence). V shed 5 bases, J shed 1 base, and the junction held 6 bases outside the gene matches. The length of the CDR3 is 15 residues. CDR3 nucleotide sequence: TGTGCCAGCAGGAATAGCGGGGGCCCCCAAGAGACCCAGTACTTC. Its translation: CASRNSGGPQETQYF.

The genes are TRBV4-1 and TRBJ1-3; TRBD1 is a possible D gene (6 bases). CDR3 length: 16 residues. Germline assignment: CDR1 MGHRA and CDR2 YSYEKL. V dropped 4 bases and J dropped 0 bases, with 13 bases sitting between them. Here the CDR3 reads CASSRRGSLSGNTIYF. The CDR3 nucleotides are TGCGCCAGCAGCCGGAGGGGGTCGCTCTCTGGAAACACCATATATTTT.

The gene calls are TRBV29-1 and TRBJ2-1; no reliable D call. V gave up 2 bases and J gave up 1 base, with 15 bases separating them. This CDR3 contains 16 residues. Germline loops: CDR1 SQVTM, CDR2 ANQGSEA. The CDR3 sequence: CSVEKGQAESYNEQFF. The DNA of the CDR3 is TGCAGCGTTGAAAAAGGGCAGGCGGAGTCCTACAATGAGCAGTTCTTC.

This clone was counted a single time. This chain joins TRBV10-3 and TRBJ2-5; no clear D. The CDR3 is 12 residues long. The germline V and J ends were trimmed by 8 bases and 5 bases, with 12 bases remaining between them. The V gene's germline CDR1 is ENHRY and CDR2 SYGVKD. As DNA, the CDR3 is TGTGCCATCTCCAACGCGAGGGAGACCCAGTACTTC. Encoded protein: CAISNARETQYF.

This clone showed up just a few times. CDR3 loop: CASSSGRAETQYF. The CDR3 coding sequence is TGTGCCAGCAGCTCCGGGAGGGCTGAGACCCAGTACTTC. The rearrangement links TRBV6-5 to TRBJ2-5, with TRBD2 matching 8 bases. The length of the CDR3 is 13 residues. The germline gives CDR1 MNHEY, CDR2 SVGAGI. With 6 bases clipped from V and 5 bases from J, the junction kept 5 bases outside the gene matches.

The CDR3: CASRREDTEPKTEAFF. CDR3 nucleotide sequence: TGTGCCAGCAGAAGGGAGGATACCGAGCCTAAGACTGAAGCTTTCTTT. This chain links TRBV2 with TRBJ1-1, with D unclear. The germline V gene has CDR1 SNHLY and CDR2 FYNNEI. V lost 6 bases and J 5 bases, leaving 22 bases between the germline ends. The CDR3 has 16 residues.

The V and J genes are TRBV2 and TRBJ2-5; weak D call: TRBD1 (7 bases). CDR1 and CDR2 from the germline V gene are SNHLY and FYNNEI. CDR3 length: 15 residues. The V end lost 6 bases, the J end lost 5 bases, and 19 bases lay between the germline ends. CDR3 residues: CASSLTGVGGETQYF. The CDR3, as DNA: TGTGCCAGCAGCTTAACAGGGGTCGGGGGTGAGACCCAGTACTTC.

The chain links TRBV4-1 to TRBJ2-7; TRBD2 matches 11 bases. The germline CDR1 and CDR2 sequences are MGHRA and YSYEKL. The trim removed 2 bases at V and 2 bases at J, leaving 2 bases unmatched. The CDR3 length is 15 residues. CDR3 sequence: CASSQLAGGAYEQYF. CDR3 bases: TGCGCCAGCAGCCAATTAGCGGGGGGGGCCTACGAGCAGTACTTC.

The rearrangement links TRBV19 to TRBJ1-1; D is uncertain. There are 14 residues in the CDR3. Germline CDR1 reads LNHDA; CDR2 reads SQIVND (reference sequence). V lost 7 bases, J lost 5 bases, and 17 bases lay in between. The CDR3 is CASTRGGGRTEAFF. CDR3 coding DNA: TGTGCCAGTACCCGTGGCGGCGGGAGGACTGAAGCTTTCTTT.

J is TRBJ2-1 and V is TRBV5-1, with 8 nucleotides matching TRBD2. CDR1 is SGHRS, CDR2 YFSETQ, per germline. Trimming cost V 4 bases and J 5 bases; bases outside gene matches: 8. The CDR3 is 15 residues long. Written as DNA, the CDR3 is TGCGCCAGCAGCGAAACTAGCGGAGAAGACAATGAGCAGTTCTTC. Its protein product is CASSETSGEDNEQFF.

The V and J genes are TRBV11-2 and TRBJ1-2; no clear D. The length of the CDR3 is 17 residues. Trimming cost V 5 bases and J 0 bases, with 19 bases left between them. Germline values: CDR1 SGHAT, CDR2 FQNNGV. CDR3 bases: TGTGCCAGCAGCCGGACTAGCGCAGTGATGGCTAACTATGGCTACACCTTC. It specifies CASSRTSAVMANYGYTF.

Details on this clone: The junction and the germline gene differ at one end; a read error may be behind it. The J gene is TRBJ1-1, the V gene TRBV27; possible D gene TRBD1, 6 bases. The length of the CDR3 is 13 residues. Germline lookup yields CDR1 MNHEY and CDR2 SMNVEV (reference sequence). The CDR3: CASGRGLKTEAFF. The CDR3 region has the DNA TGTGCCAGCGGGCGGGGGCTGAAAACTGAAGCTTTCTTT.